The present TCR beta chain was sequenced within a study of blood T cell repertoires in COVID-19 (TCRdb year 2020). Broadly, across the study: Collaborator samples came from the United States, Italy and Spain and covered acute and convalescent phases of COVID-19. Samples were obtained from the ongoing ImmuneRACE study (first 160 participants) and from approximately 1,200 subjects provided by 6 global collaborators. The dataset comprised deeply sampled blood TCRbeta repertoires from subjects exposed to, actively infected with, or recovered from COVID-19. The repertoires were released in a freely available public database intended as a resource for research on the immune response to SARS-CoV-2. A de-identified subject ID, COVID-19 status, age in years and sex were almost always included in the sample metadata. The prospective study material was composed of cDNA or gDNA derived from T cells, B-cell-depleted T cells, or PBMCs. Where available, HLA class I and class II types were taken from metadata supplied by the sample provider and were not determined by assay-based typing.

From cysteine to phenylalanine, the CDR3 is 14 amino acids long. Here the CDR3 DNA is all that survives: 42 bases in frame from base 1. The germline V gene encodes CDR1 SGHVS and CDR2 FQNEAQ. V is pruned by 5 bases and J by 2 bases, leaving 2 bases of the junction without a gene match. The paper as a whole reports these results and caveats: The amount of clinical and demographic metadata varied by source and participant and was provided uncurated.

Enrolling through a virtual design, the prospective study's participants ranged in age from roughly 18 to 89 years and lived across 20 to 30 United States geographic areas. In the prospective study, participants were assigned to cohorts based on the clinical history participants reported in a screening survey and a study questionnaire. In the prospective study, mobile phlebotomists collected whole blood, serum and a nasopharyngeal or oropharyngeal swab from each participant. Participants in the prospective study had the option to provide additional blood draws and questionnaires over an approximately 2-month period. Before DNA extraction, prospective study blood samples were shipped either frozen or at room temperature. Remarks on this clone: No antigen is known for it. Per-base quality was not reported, and no clone a single base away is much larger than it.

TCRbeta CDR3 regions were amplified from genomic DNA by means of the immunoSEQ Assay, a bias-controlled multiplex PCR. The authors processed their data as follows. Within the assay, amplification of reference gene primers was used to estimate how many nucleated cells each sample contained. To quantify the absolute abundance of each unique TCRbeta CDR3 rearrangement, sequence reads were collapsed and filtered. For each sample, productive Simpson clonality was calculated as the square root of Simpson's diversity index across productive rearrangements. TCRdb re-hosts the immuneACCESS table, in-frame sequences only. Its copies lack some clones; in the studies checked, an unresolved V gene accounts for under half of them, and the cause for the rest is not known. V and J calls and clone size are as listed in that table; D and trimming were resolved from the DNA. Recorded for this sample are fewer than 250,000 clones; approximately 88% of them occurred a single time. The top ten hold 2.5% to 3% of the sample.

The TCR comes from a woman in her twenties or thirties with acute COVID-19. Recombination linked TRBV7-8 to TRBJ2-1; TRBD1 agrees with 8 junctional bases. Sequencing was carried out using PBMCs or T cells enriched from blood (not recorded which). The nucleotides read TGTGCCAGCAGCAAGGACAGGGCCTACAATGAGCAGTTCTTC. The translation is CASSKDRAYNEQFF.